The 14 T cell receptor beta chains reported below all come from one sample, sequenced in a study of T cell responses to AZD1222 COVID-19 vaccine. Libraries were prepared by immunoSEQ multiplex PCR; TCRdb keeps only in-frame clonotypes and omits some of them. The sample has approximately 120,000 clones, roughly 90% seen once. The starting material was peripheral blood, obtained on day 0 of AZD1222 vaccination. The receptors here all came from an adult in good health.

The genes are TRBV29-1 and TRBJ1-1, with D possibly matching TRBD1 (6 bases). V was trimmed by 7 bases and J by 5 bases, leaving 11 bases between them. This CDR3 has 11 amino acids. Germline CDR1 reads SQVTM; CDR2 reads ANQGSEA. CDR3 loop: CSASRGTEAFF. DNA of the CDR3: TGCAGCGCCAGCAGGGGAACTGAAGCTTTCTTT.

This chain connects TRBV7-6 to TRBJ1-3, with TRBD1 matching over 7 bases. CDR1 is SGHVS and CDR2 is FNYEAQ in the germline V gene. CDR3 size: 15 residues. The V and J ends lost 1 base and 9 bases, in that order; junction bases with no gene match: 9. In DNA, the CDR3 is TGTGCCAGCAGCTTAGGACAGGGAGGGATCGGCACCATATATTTT. Its translation is CASSLGQGGIGTIYF.

J is TRBJ2-2 and V is TRBV1; the D call TRBD1 from the table was never checked on the DNA. TRBV1 is labeled a pseudogene. This CDR3 spans 18 amino acids. The chain's CDR3 is CTSSQKSWGRGFGGELFF. The DNA for the CDR3 is TGCACCAGCAGCCAAAAATCATGGGGCAGGGGGTTTGGTGGGGAGCTGTTTTTT.

V gene TRBV20-1 combines with J gene TRBJ1-5; unclear D gene. Trimming shortened V by 7 bases and J by 11 bases, and 21 bases separated the two germline ends. This CDR3 spans 13 amino acids. Germline-derived CDR1 and CDR2 are DFQATT and SNEGSKA (reference sequence). The CDR3: CSGSEGFMGAQHF. The CDR3 bases are TGCAGTGGAAGTGAGGGTTTCATGGGTGCCCAGCATTTT.

The chain uses TRBV6-6 and TRBJ2-5; a possible D gene is TRBD1 (6 bases). This CDR3 spans 17 amino acids. The germline CDR1 and CDR2 sequences are MNHNY and SVGAGI (reference sequence). Trimming pared 5 bases from V and 5 bases from J, leaving 24 bases between. CDR3 nucleotides: TGTGCCAGCAGTCCCGAGGGGGTATTCCTTGAGGCGGAGACCCAGTACTTC. Residues: CASSPEGVFLEAETQYF.

This clone was detected only a few times. The chain employs TRBV6-5 and TRBJ1-5, with 7 positions matching TRBD1. This CDR3 spans 15 amino acids. Germline loops: CDR1 MNHEY, CDR2 SVGAGI. J lost 4 bases, V lost 6 bases, and 9 bases had no gene match. The chain's CDR3 is CASRSRDSHNQPQHF. CDR3 nucleotide sequence: TGTGCCAGCAGGTCCCGGGACAGCCATAATCAGCCCCAGCATTTT.

This chain links TRBV3-1 (or the pseudogene TRBV3-2) with TRBJ2-7; D not certain. Trimming shortened V by 4 bases and J by 5 bases, and 9 bases separated the two germline ends. Germline values: CDR1 LGHDT, CDR2 YNNKEL (reference sequence). This CDR3 is 12 amino acids long. CDR3 DNA sequence: TGTGCCAGCAGCCGTAGGTCGGACGAGCAGTACTTC. Protein sequence: CASSRRSDEQYF.

This clone was seen more than once but under ten times. The rearrangement links TRBV3-1 (or the pseudogene TRBV3-2) to TRBJ1-3; no definite D call. Germline V gene sequence: CDR1 LGHDT, CDR2 YNNKEL (reference sequence). This CDR3 region has 12 residues. V was shortened by 5 bases and J by 4 bases, with 6 bases between the two germline ends. The CDR3 protein is CASSDLGNTIYF. The CDR3 coding sequence is TGTGCCAGCAGCGACCTAGGAAACACCATATATTTT.

This chain uses TRBV18 with TRBJ2-1, with D tentatively TRBD2 (6 bases). The V end was cut by 0 bases, the J end by 6 bases, with 9 bases between. Germline values: CDR1 KGHSH, CDR2 LQKENI. This CDR3 has 14 residues. The CDR3 nucleotides read TGTGCCAGCTCACCACCGGAGGGTATCAATGAGCAGTTCTTC. Its protein product is CASSPPEGINEQFF. The variable domain in full, with the rest retrieved from reference TRBV18 and TRBJ2-1, is NAGVMQNPRHLVRRRGQEARLRCSPMKGHSHVYWYRQLPEEGLKFMVYLQKENIIDESGMPKERFSAEFPKEGPSILRIQQVVRGDSAAYFCASSPPEGINEQFFGPGTRLTVL.

The chain couples TRBV6-5 to TRBJ2-7, with 7 bases lining up with TRBD2. The germline V gene encodes CDR1 MNHEY and CDR2 SVGAGI. J gave up 2 bases and V 5 bases, and 6 bases lay outside the gene matches. The CDR3 runs to 14 residues. The DNA of the CDR3 is TGTGCCAGCAGTCGAGCGGGGTCTGCCTACGAGCAGTACTTC. The encoded protein is CASSRAGSAYEQYF.

This clone was detected a few times. This sequence joins TRBV19 and TRBJ1-5; maybe TRBD1 (5 bases). The V end lost 10 bases, the J end lost 6 bases, and 19 bases lay between the germline ends. The CDR3 has 14 amino acids. Germline V gives CDR1 LNHDA, CDR2 SQIVND (reference sequence). The CDR3 DNA reads as TGTGCCACTGGGGGGGTTTCCGCTAGTCAGCCCCAGCATTTT. Its protein product is CATGGVSASQPQHF.

This chain uses TRBV30 with TRBJ1-1, with unresolved D. Trimming stripped 3 bases from V and 11 bases from J, with 10 bases between. The V gene's germline CDR1 is GTSNPN and CDR2 SVGIG (reference sequence). The CDR3 is 10 residues long. The DNA for the CDR3 is TGTGCCTGGAGAGAGACCCGGGCTTTCTTT. This sequence encodes CAWRETRAFF.

The rearrangement uses TRBV5-1 and TRBJ2-5; the D gene could be TRBD1 or TRBD2 (5 bases each). The CDR3 runs 15 residues. The germline gives CDR1 SGHRS, CDR2 YFSETQ. The V end was cut by 0 bases, the J end by 5 bases, with 14 bases between. DNA for the CDR3: TGCGCCAGCAGCTTGGCCGGGCAGGGAGTGGAGACCCAGTACTTC. Translating it yields CASSLAGQGVETQYF.

The chain uses TRBV11-2 and TRBJ1-2; D is uncertain. V shed 5 bases and J shed 0 bases, with 19 bases lying between them. The CDR3 spans 17 residues. The V gene's germline CDR1 is SGHAT and CDR2 FQNNGV. The CDR3 spells CASSPDLQVWANYGYTF. Here the CDR3 DNA reads TGTGCCAGCAGCCCCGACCTTCAGGTTTGGGCTAACTATGGCTACACCTTC.